A single sample gave rise to the 14 T cell receptor beta chains below, sequenced in a study of human T cells and chemical hapten exposure. As to time point: pre-sensitization, week 0. Treatment of the sample: therapeutic diphenylcyclopropenone sensitization with weekly scalp DPC. TCRdb recomputed calls from the RACE reads with MiXCR, one row per CDR3 protein. This table has tens of thousands of distinct CDR3 sequences, over 8% appearing once. Sample: whole blood, taken in connection with sensitization to the hapten diphenylcyclopropenone (DPC). The receptors originated from a woman in her thirties or forties with alopecia areata. Some clones in this sample may be carry-over from other donors' samples.

This clonotype occurred many times. CDR3 sequence reads: CASSEAPNTEAFF. In DNA form, the CDR3 reads TGTGCCAGCAGTGAGGCACCGAACACTGAAGCTTTCTTT. The rearrangement uses TRBV6-4 and TRBJ1-1, with D unresolved. Germline V gene data show CDR1 as MRHNA and CDR2 as SNTAGT. The CDR3 consists of 13 residues. Between the trimmed V and J ends, which lost 3 bases and 1 base, there was a span of 6 bases.

The chain links TRBV7-9 to TRBJ2-7; D is unresolved. The CDR3 runs 12 residues. V dropped 3 bases and J dropped 6 bases, with 9 bases sitting between them. CDR1 and CDR2 (germline): SEHNR, FQNEAQ (reference sequence). CDR3 nucleotides: TGTGCCAGCAGCTTCACGAGCCTCGAGCAGTACTTC. Translating gives CASSFTSLEQYF.

By share of the sample, this clonotype is medium-sized. The chain recombines TRBV28 with TRBJ2-3; D is unclear. V gave up 5 bases and J gave up 3 bases, with 18 bases separating them. This CDR3 has 16 amino acids. Germline V lookup: CDR1 MDHEN, CDR2 SYDVKM. CDR3 sequence (DNA): TGTGCCAGCAGTGCCCAGTTGAGTTGGGAAACAGATACGCAGTATTTT. Translation: CASSAQLSWETDTQYF.

This clonotype was counted between two and nine times. This chain connects TRBV27 to TRBJ2-5; D not resolved. From germline, CDR1 is MNHEY and CDR2 SMNVEV (reference sequence). V was cut by 5 bases and J by 4 bases, with 14 bases left in between. This CDR3 is 14 amino acids long. The CDR3 here is CASSTAVSGETQYF. The CDR3 region has the DNA TGTGCCAGCAGTACGGCGGTATCTGGAGAGACCCAGTACTTC.

Details on this clonotype: A read error may account for a junction end that differs from germline. This chain uses TRBV10-3 with TRBJ2-7; no definite D call. Germline lookup yields CDR1 ENHRY and CDR2 SYGVKD. The CDR3 is 14 residues long. CDR3 region: CTISQDNQVYEQYF. DNA of the CDR3: TGTACCATCAGTCAAGACAACCAGGTATACGAGCAGTACTTC.

The rearrangement links TRBV9 to TRBJ2-3, with a tentative D call TRBD2 (5 bases). CDR1 is SGDLS, CDR2 YYNGEE, per germline. CDR3 length: 15 amino acids. The V end was cut by 7 bases, the J end by 2 bases, with 17 bases between. CDR3 in amino acids: CASGPGIPTTDTQYF. CDR3 in DNA: TGTGCCAGCGGACCCGGGATCCCGACCACAGATACGCAGTATTTT.

The genes are TRBV7-2 and TRBJ2-7; the D gene is possibly TRBD2 (6 bases). The CDR3 contains 17 residues. Germline CDR1 SGHTA, CDR2 FQGNSA. Trimming stripped 5 bases from V and 0 bases from J, with 20 bases between. The CDR3: CASSPHVPGLRSYEQYF. The DNA of the CDR3 is TGTGCCAGCAGCCCCCACGTCCCGGGACTCCGCTCCTACGAGCAGTACTTC.

The sample holds a few counts of this clonotype. This chain joins TRBV7-9 and TRBJ2-4; maybe TRBD1 (5 bases). The CDR3 runs 14 residues. Germline values: CDR1 SEHNR, CDR2 FQNEAQ (reference sequence). Between the trimmed V and J ends, which lost 4 bases and 0 bases, there was a span of 7 bases. CDR3 DNA: TGTGCCAGCAGCTCGACAGTAGCCAAAAACATTCAGTACTTC. Its protein is CASSSTVAKNIQYF.

This clonotype was recorded many times. J is TRBJ2-7 and V is TRBV30; 7 bases are shared with TRBD1. Germline values: CDR1 GTSNPN, CDR2 SVGIG (reference sequence). Losses at the gene ends were 4 bases for V and 2 bases for J; bases not matched to a gene: 20. The CDR3 contains 18 residues. CDR3 DNA sequence: TGTGCCTGGACCGACCCCCCCGCGCGACAGGGTCCCACCTACGAGCAGTACTTC. This sequence encodes CAWTDPPARQGPTYEQYF.

Comments on this clonotype: Just one base apart from a much larger clone, this may be a read error. The chain couples TRBV29-1 to TRBJ2-2; TRBD1 is a possible D gene (5 bases). Per the germline V gene, CDR1 is SQVTM and CDR2 is ANQGSEA. This CDR3 has 12 residues. In nucleotides, the CDR3 is TGCAACGTTGACAGTTGGACCGGGGAGCTGTTTTTT. Its translation is CNVDSWTGELFF.

Ten or more counts support this clonotype. The CDR3: CASITTGELFF. CDR3 DNA: TGTGCCAGCATCACTACCGGGGAGCTGTTTTTT. The chain joins TRBV12-3 or TRBV12-4 to TRBJ2-2; D unresolved. Between the trimmed V and J ends, which lost 7 bases and 5 bases, there was a span of 5 bases. CDR3 length equals 11 residues.

V usage is TRBV29-1 and J usage is TRBJ1-1; D is unclear. The ends were cut back, 7 bases at V and 5 bases at J, with 14 bases in the middle. This CDR3 spans 12 amino acids. Germline V CDR1 and CDR2: SQVTM, ANQGSEA. The CDR3 region has the DNA TGCAGCGGCCGAGGGTTCAGGACTGAAGCTTTCTTT. This codes for CSGRGFRTEAFF.

This clonotype has a count of ten or more. The chain employs TRBV6-5 and TRBJ1-2; the match to TRBD1 covers 9 bases. With V trimmed by 4 bases and J by 2 bases, 2 bases remained unmatched. The length of the CDR3 is 14 residues. Looked up from germline, CDR1 is MNHEY and CDR2 is SVGAGI. The CDR3 nucleotides are TGTGCCAGCAGTTCGGACAGGGGCAACTATGGCTACACCTTC. As protein: CASSSDRGNYGYTF.

In this sample, this clonotype turned up many times. The rearrangement uses TRBV7-3 and TRBJ1-6; 8 nucleotides match TRBD1. CDR1 and CDR2 (germline): SGHTA, FQGTGA. With 4 bases clipped from V and 6 bases from J, the junction kept 5 bases outside the gene matches. CDR3 length equals 15 residues. This CDR3 is CASSSGTGSNSPLHF. CDR3 in DNA: TGTGCCAGCAGCTCCGGGACAGGTTCTAATTCACCCCTCCACTTT.